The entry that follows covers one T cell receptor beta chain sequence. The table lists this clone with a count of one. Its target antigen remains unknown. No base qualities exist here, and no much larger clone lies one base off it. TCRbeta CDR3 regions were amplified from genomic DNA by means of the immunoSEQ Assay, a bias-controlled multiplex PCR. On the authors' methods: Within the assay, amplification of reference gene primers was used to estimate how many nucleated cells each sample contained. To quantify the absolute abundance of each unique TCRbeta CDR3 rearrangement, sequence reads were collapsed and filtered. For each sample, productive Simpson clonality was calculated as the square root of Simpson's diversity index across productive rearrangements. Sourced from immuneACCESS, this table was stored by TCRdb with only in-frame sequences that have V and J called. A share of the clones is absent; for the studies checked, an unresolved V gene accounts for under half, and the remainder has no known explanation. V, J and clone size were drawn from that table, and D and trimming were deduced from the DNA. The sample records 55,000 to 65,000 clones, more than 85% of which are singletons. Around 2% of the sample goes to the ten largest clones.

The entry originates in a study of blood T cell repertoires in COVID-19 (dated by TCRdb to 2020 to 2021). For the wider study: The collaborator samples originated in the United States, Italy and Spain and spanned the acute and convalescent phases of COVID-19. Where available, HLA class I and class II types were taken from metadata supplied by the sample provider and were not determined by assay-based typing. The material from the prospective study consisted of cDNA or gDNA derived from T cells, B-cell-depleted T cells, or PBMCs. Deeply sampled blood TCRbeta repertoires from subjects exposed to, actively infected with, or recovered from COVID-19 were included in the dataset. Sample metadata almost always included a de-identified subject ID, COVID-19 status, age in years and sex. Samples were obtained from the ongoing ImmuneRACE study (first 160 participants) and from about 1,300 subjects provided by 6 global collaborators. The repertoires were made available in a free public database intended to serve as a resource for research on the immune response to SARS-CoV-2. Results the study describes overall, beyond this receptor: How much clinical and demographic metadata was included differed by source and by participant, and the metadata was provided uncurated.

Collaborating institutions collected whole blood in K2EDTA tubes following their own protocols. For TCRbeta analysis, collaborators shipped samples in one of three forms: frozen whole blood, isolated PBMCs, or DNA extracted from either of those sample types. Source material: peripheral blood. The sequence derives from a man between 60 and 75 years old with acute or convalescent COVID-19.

The CDR3 is CASSGLAGGQGDTQYF. The DNA sequence is TGTGCCAGCAGTGGGCTAGCGGGAGGGCAGGGAGATACGCAGTATTTT. The sequence joins TRBV6-1 to TRBJ2-3; 12 junctional bases match TRBD2. CDR1 and CDR2 were assigned from the germline V gene as MNHNS and SASEGT. Taken from cysteine to phenylalanine, the CDR3 has 16 residues. The DNA shown is the 48-base CDR3, in frame from base 1. Here V drops 4 bases and J drops 5 bases, and the junction holds 7 bases not matched to any gene.